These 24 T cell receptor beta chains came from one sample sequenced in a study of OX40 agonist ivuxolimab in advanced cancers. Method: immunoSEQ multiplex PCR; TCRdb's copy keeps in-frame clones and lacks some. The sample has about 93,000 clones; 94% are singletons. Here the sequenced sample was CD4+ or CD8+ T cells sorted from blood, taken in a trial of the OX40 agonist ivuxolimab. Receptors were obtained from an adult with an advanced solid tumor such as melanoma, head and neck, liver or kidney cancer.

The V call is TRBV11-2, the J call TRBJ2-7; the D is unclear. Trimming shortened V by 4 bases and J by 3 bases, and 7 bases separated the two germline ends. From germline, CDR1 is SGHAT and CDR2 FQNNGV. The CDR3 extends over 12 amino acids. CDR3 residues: CASSSPLYEQYF. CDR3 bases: TGTGCCAGCAGCTCCCCCCTCTACGAGCAGTACTTC.

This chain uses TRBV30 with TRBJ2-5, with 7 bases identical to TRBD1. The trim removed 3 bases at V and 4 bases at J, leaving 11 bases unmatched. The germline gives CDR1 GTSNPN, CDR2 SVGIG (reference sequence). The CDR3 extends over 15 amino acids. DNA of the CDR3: TGTGCCTGGAGCCCCATCGGGACAGAAGGAGAGACCCAGTACTTC. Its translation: CAWSPIGTEGETQYF.

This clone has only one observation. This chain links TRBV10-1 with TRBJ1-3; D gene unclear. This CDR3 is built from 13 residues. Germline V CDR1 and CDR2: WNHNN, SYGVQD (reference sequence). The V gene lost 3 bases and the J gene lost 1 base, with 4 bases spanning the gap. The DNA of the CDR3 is TGCGCCAGCAGTGAATGGTCTGGAAACACCATATATTTT. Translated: CASSEWSGNTIYF.

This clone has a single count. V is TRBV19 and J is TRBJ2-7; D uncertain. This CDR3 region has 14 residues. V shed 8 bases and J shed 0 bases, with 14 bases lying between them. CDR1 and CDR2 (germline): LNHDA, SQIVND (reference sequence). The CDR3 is CASRPASSSYEQYF. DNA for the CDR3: TGTGCCAGTCGCCCGGCGAGTTCCTCCTACGAGCAGTACTTC.

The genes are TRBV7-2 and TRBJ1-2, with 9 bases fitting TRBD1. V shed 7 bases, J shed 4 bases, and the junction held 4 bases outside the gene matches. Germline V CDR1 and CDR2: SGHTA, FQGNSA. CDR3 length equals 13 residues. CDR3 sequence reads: CASTGTGPYGYTF. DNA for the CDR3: TGTGCCAGCACCGGGACAGGGCCCTATGGCTACACCTTC.

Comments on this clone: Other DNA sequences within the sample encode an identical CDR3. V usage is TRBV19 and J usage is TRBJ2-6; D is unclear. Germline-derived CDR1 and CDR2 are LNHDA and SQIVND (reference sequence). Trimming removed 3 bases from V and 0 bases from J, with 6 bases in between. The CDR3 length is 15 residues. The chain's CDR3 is CASSIGSSGANVLTF. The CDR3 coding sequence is TGTGCCAGTAGTATCGGCAGCTCTGGGGCCAACGTCCTGACTTTC. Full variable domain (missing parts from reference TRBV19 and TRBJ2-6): DGGITQSPKYLFRKEGQNVTLSCEQNLNHDAMYWYRQDPGQGLRLIYYSQIVNDFQKGDIAEGYSVSREKKESFPLTVTSAQKNPTAFYLCASSIGSSGANVLTFGAGSRLTVL.

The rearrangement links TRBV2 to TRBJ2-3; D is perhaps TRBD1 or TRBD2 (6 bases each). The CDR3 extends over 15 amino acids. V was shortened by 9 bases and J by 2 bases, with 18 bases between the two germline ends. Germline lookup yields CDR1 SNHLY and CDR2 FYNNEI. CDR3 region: CASYRGEEVTDTQYF. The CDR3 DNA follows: TGTGCCAGTTATAGGGGGGAGGAGGTCACAGATACGCAGTATTTT.

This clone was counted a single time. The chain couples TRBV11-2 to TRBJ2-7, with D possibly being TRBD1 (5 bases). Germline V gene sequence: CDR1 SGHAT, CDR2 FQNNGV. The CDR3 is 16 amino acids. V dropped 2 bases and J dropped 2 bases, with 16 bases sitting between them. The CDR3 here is CASSLLLQGNPYEQYF. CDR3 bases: TGTGCCAGCAGCTTACTCCTGCAGGGTAATCCCTACGAGCAGTACTTC.

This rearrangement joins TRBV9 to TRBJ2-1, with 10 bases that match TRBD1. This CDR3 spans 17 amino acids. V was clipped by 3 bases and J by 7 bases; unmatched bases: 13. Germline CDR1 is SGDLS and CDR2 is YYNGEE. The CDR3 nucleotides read TGTGCCAGCAGCGCCTATAGACAGGGGGCAGCTTATAATGAGCAGTTCTTC. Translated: CASSAYRQGAAYNEQFF. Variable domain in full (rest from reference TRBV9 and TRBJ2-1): DSGVTQTPKHLITATGQRVTLRCSPRSGDLSVYWYQQSLDQGLQFLIQYYNGEERAKGNILERFSAQQFPDLHSELNLSSLELGDSALYFCASSAYRQGAAYNEQFFGPGTRLTVL.

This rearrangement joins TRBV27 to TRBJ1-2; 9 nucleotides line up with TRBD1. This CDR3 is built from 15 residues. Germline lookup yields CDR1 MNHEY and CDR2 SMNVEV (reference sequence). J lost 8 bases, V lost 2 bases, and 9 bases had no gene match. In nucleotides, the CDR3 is TGTGCCAGCAGTTTAGGTAGTCGGACAGGGGAGGGCTACACCTTC. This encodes CASSLGSRTGEGYTF.

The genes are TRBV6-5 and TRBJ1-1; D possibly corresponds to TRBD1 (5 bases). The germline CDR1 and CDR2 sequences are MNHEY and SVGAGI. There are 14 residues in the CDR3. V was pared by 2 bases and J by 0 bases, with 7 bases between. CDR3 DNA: TGTGCCAGCAGTTACGACAGCATGAACACTGAAGCTTTCTTT. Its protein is CASSYDSMNTEAFF.

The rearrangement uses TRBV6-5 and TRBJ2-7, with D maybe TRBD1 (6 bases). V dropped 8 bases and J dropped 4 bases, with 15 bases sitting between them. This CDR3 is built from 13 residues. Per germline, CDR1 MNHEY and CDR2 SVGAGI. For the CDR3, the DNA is TGTGCCAGCGGTGGGGGCACTGGGTACGAGCAGTACTTC. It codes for CASGGGTGYEQYF.

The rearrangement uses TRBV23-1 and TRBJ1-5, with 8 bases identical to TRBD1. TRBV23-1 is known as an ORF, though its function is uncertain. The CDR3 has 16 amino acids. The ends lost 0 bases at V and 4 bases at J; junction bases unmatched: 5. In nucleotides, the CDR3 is TGCGCCAGCAGTCAATCGGGTCAGGGGGCAAATCAGCCCCAGCATTTT. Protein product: CASSQSGQGANQPQHF.

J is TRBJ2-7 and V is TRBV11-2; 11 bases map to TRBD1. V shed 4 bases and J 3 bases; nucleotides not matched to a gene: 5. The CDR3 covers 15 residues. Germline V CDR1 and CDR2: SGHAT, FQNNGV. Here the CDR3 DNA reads TGTGCCAGCAGCTACGGACAGGGGGCGTTCTACGAGCAGTACTTC. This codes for CASSYGQGAFYEQYF.

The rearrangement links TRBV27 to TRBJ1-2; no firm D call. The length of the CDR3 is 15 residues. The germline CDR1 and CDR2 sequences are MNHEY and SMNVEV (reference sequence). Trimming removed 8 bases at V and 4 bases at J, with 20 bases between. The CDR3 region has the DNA TGTGCCAGCGGGCTGCGGGCAGGCTTGTTCTATGGCTACACCTTC. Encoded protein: CASGLRAGLFYGYTF.

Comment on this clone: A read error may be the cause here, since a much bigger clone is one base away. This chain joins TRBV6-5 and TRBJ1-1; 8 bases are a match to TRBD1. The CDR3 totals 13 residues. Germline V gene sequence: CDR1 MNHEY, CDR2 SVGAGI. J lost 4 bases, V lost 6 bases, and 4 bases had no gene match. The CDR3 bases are TGTGCCAGCAGCTGGGACAGGCGCACTGAAGCTTTCTTT. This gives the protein CASSWDRRTEAFF.

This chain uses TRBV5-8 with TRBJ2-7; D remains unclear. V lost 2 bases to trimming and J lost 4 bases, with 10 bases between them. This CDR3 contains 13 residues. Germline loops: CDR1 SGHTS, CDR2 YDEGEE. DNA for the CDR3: TGTGCCAGCAGCTTTGGGGATACATACGAGCAGTACTTC. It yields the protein CASSFGDTYEQYF.

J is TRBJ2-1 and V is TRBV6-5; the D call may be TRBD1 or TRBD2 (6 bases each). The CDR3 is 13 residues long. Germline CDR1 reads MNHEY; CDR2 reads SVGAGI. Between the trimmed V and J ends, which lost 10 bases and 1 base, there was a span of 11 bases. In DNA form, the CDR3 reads TGTGCCATAGGCGGGACATCCTACAATGAGCAGTTCTTC. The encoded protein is CAIGGTSYNEQFF.

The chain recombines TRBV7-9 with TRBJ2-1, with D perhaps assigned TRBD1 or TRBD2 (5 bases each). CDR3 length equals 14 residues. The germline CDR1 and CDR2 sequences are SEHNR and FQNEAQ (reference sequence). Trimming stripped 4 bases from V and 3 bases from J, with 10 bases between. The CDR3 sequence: CASSSGTNYNEQFF. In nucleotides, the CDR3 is TGTGCCAGCAGCTCCGGGACCAACTACAATGAGCAGTTCTTC.

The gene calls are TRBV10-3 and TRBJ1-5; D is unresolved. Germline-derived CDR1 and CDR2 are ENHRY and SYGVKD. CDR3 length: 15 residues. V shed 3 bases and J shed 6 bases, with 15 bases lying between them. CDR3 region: CAISDPSTPGQPQHF. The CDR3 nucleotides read TGTGCCATCAGTGACCCTTCGACACCGGGTCAGCCCCAGCATTTT.

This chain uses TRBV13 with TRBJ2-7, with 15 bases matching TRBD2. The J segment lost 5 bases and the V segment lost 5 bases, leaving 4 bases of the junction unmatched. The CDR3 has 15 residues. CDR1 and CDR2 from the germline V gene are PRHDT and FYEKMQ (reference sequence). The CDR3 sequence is CASSPGLAGGNEQYF. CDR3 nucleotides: TGTGCCAGCAGCCCAGGACTAGCGGGAGGGAACGAGCAGTACTTC. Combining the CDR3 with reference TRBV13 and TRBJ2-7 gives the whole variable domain AAGVIQSPRHLIKEKRETATLKCYPIPRHDTVYWYQQGPGQDPQFLISFYEKMQSDKGSIPDRFSAQQFSDYHSELNMSSLELGDSALYFCASSPGLAGGNEQYFGPGTRLTVT.

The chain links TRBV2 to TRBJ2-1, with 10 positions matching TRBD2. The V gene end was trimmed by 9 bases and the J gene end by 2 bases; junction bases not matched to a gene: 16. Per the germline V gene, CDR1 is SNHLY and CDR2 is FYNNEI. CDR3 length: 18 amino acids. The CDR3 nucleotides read TGTGCCAGTGTATCGAGGCTAGCGGGAGTCAATACCTACAATGAGCAGTTCTTC. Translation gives CASVSRLAGVNTYNEQFF.

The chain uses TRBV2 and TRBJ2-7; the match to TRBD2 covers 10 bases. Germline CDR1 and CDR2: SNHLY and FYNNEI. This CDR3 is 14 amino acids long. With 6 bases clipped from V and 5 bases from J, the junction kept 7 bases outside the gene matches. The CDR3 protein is CASRSGRADNEQYF. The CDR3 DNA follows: TGTGCCAGCAGGAGCGGGAGGGCCGACAACGAGCAGTACTTC.

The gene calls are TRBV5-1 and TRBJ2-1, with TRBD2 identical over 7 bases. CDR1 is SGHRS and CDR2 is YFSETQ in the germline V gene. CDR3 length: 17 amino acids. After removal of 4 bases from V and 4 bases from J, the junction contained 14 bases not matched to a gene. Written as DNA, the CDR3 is TGCGCCAGCAGCCCATCGACGGGGGGAGTCTTATACAATGAGCAGTTCTTC. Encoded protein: CASSPSTGGVLYNEQFF.